Listed below are T cell receptor beta chains from one sample, sequenced in a study of T cell repertoires in cytomegalovirus infection. TCRdb recomputed calls from the reads with MiXCR, one row per CDR3 protein. This sample has 300,000 or so distinct CDR3 sequences; 20% to 25% occur once, and the top ten carry roughly 13%. Antigen specificity for these receptors is unknown. Material: cultured PBMCs, obtained from culture after CMV antigen stimulation. The receptors were gathered from a human donor in good health (CMV status not recorded). Some clones in this sample may be carry-over from other donors' samples. Both conserved end residues are part of each CDR3. The order of the fields is clone size, D gene, V gene, J gene, CDR3 protein, CDR3 DNA. A D gene is named only where the DNA matches it firmly. A clone size is listed for some rows: how often the clone was seen (once, few, many), or a class if it is expanded.

few	TRBD1	TRBV4-3	TRBJ2-1	CASSRTGPPYNEQFF	TGCGCCAGCAGCCGGACAGGGCCTCCCTACAATGAGCAGTTCTTC
NA	NA	TRBV2	TRBJ2-1	CASQSSGYNEQFF	TGTGCCAGCCAAAGCAGCGGATACAATGAGCAGTTCTTC
NA	NA	TRBV4-1	TRBJ2-7	CASSQDVYSYEQYF	TGCGCCAGCAGCCAAGATGTCTACTCCTACGAGCAGTACTTC
NA	TRBD1	TRBV28	TRBJ1-1	CASSLPPGGAFF	TGTGCCAGCAGTTTACCCCCAGGGGGGGCTTTCTTT
NA	TRBD1	TRBV20-1	TRBJ2-1	CSASGRDRAYNEQFF	TGCAGTGCCTCTGGACGGGACAGGGCCTACAATGAGCAGTTCTTC
NA	NA	TRBV11-2	TRBJ2-5	CASSFRVGGQETQYF	TGTGCCAGCAGCTTCCGCGTGGGGGGACAAGAGACCCAGTACTTC
few	NA	TRBV7-2	TRBJ2-2	CASSFRGAGELFF	TGTGCCAGCAGCTTCCGGGGCGCCGGGGAGCTGTTTTTT
NA	TRBD2	TRBV7-2	TRBJ2-1	CASSPQAREKRFF	TGTGCCAGCAGCCCTCAGGCGCGGGAGAAACGGTTCTTC
many	NA	TRBV7-9	TRBJ2-2	CASSLVAGAHTGELFF	TGTGCCAGCAGCTTAGTTGCGGGGGCTCACACCGGGGAGCTGTTTTTT
NA	TRBD2	TRBV6-4	TRBJ2-1	CASSDPSGTSISRQFF	TGTGCCAGCAGTGACCCGTCGGGGACTAGCATATCTAGGCAGTTCTTC
few	TRBD2	TRBV20-1	TRBJ2-1	CSARGLAGVGEQFF	TGCAGTGCTAGAGGACTAGCGGGAGTGGGTGAGCAGTTCTTC
few	NA	TRBV30	TRBJ2-3	CACHSGASTDTQYF	TGTGCCTGTCACAGCGGAGCAAGCACAGATACGCAGTATTTT
NA	NA	TRBV20-1	TRBJ1-6	CSAGLPNSYNSPLHF	TGCAGTGCGGGCCTACCGAACTCCTATAATTCACCCCTCCACTTT
few	NA	TRBV6-5	TRBJ1-1	CASSFTGRLNTEAFF	TGTGCCAGCAGTTTCACTGGACGGTTGAACACTGAAGCTTTCTTT
NA	TRBD2	TRBV4-2	TRBJ2-7	CASSTPGLAGGSYEQYF	TGTGCCAGCAGCACCCCGGGACTAGCGGGAGGGTCATACGAGCAGTACTTC
NA	NA	TRBV7-2	TRBJ2-5	CASSPRRGGQETQYF	TGTGCCAGCAGCCCTAGGAGAGGGGGACAAGAGACCCAGTACTTC
few	TRBD1	TRBV5-1	TRBJ2-1	CASSQGQGPWDEQFF	TGCGCCAGCAGCCAGGGACAGGGTCCCTGGGATGAGCAGTTCTTC
few	NA	TRBV25-1	TRBJ1-2	CASSELRGRNYGYTF	TGTGCCAGCAGTGAACTCCGGGGACGGAACTATGGCTACACCTTC
many	TRBD2	TRBV20-1	TRBJ2-2	CSARLAGGWAGELFF	TGCAGTGCCCGACTAGCGGGTGGTTGGGCCGGGGAGCTGTTTTTT
few	TRBD1	TRBV2	TRBJ1-1	CASRRIGTGGRTEAFF	TGTGCCAGCAGGAGAATCGGGACAGGGGGCCGGACTGAAGCTTTCTTT
NA	TRBD1	TRBV29-1	TRBJ2-2	CSVPGQEDTGELFF	TGCAGCGTTCCGGGACAGGAAGACACCGGGGAGCTGTTTTTT
NA	NA	TRBV11-3	TRBJ2-1	CASSLDQAVNEQFF	TGTGCCAGCAGCTTAGATCAGGCAGTGAATGAGCAGTTCTTC
NA	NA	TRBV19	TRBJ1-1	CASSIGRLNTEAFF	TGTGCCAGTAGTATTGGGCGTTTGAACACTGAAGCTTTCTTT
NA	TRBD2	TRBV6-1	TRBJ2-1	CASSERTSGRGNEQFF	TGTGCCAGCAGTGAAAGGACTAGCGGGAGGGGAAATGAGCAGTTCTTC
NA	NA	TRBV10-3	TRBJ2-3	CAISESPPSVDTQYF	TGTGCCATCAGTGAGTCCCCTCCAAGCGTGGATACGCAGTATTTT
many	NA	TRBV7-2	TRBJ2-1	CASSGEYEQFF	TGTGCCAGCAGCGGGGAGTATGAGCAGTTCTTC
few	NA	TRBV28	TRBJ1-5	CASSSPPRSNQPQHF	TGTGCCAGCAGCTCCCCCCCCCGGTCAAATCAGCCCCAGCATTTT
NA	NA	TRBV12-3/TRBV12-4	TRBJ2-1	CASGQVGNEQFF	TGTGCCAGCGGCCAGGTAGGCAATGAGCAGTTCTTC
NA	NA	TRBV6-6	TRBJ1-2	CASSNTLGVHGYTF	TGTGCCAGCAGTAATACCCTAGGGGTCCATGGCTACACCTTC
many	NA	TRBV7-2	TRBJ2-2	CASSLGGGGTFTGELFF	TGTGCCAGCAGCTTAGGGGGGGGCGGAACCTTCACCGGGGAGCTGTTTTTT
NA	TRBD2	TRBV20-1	TRBJ2-5	CSASLAGGETQYF	TGCAGTGCTAGCCTAGCGGGAGGAGAGACCCAGTACTTC
NA	NA	TRBV5-1	TRBJ1-6	CASSLGGRDNSPLHF	TGCGCCAGCAGCTTGGGGGGCAGAGATAATTCACCCCTCCACTTT
many	TRBD1	TRBV7-3	TRBJ2-7	CASSPGTGRDEQYF	TGTGCCAGCAGCCCTGGGACAGGGAGGGACGAGCAGTACTTC
NA	NA	TRBV9	TRBJ1-4	CASSGGEKLFF	TGTGCCAGCAGCGGGGGTGAAAAACTGTTTTTT
few	NA	TRBV28	TRBJ2-7	CASEGSSYEQYF	TGTGCCAGCGAAGGGAGCTCCTACGAGCAGTACTTC
many	NA	TRBV6-6	TRBJ1-6	CASSQGHFSSSPLHF	TGTGCCAGCAGTCAGGGACACTTCTCAAGCTCACCCCTCCACTTT
few	NA	TRBV10-3	TRBJ2-7	CAITGTPNGPQYF	TGTGCCATAACCGGGACACCCAACGGCCCGCAGTACTTC
NA	NA	TRBV12-3/TRBV12-4	TRBJ1-5	CASSLLDSNQPQHF	TGTGCCAGCAGTTTATTGGATAGCAATCAGCCCCAGCATTTT
NA	TRBD2	TRBV5-3	TRBJ2-5	CASSTGTSGSEKTQYF	TGTGCCAGCAGCACTGGGACTAGCGGGAGTGAGAAGACCCAGTACTTC
NA	TRBD2	TRBV7-9	TRBJ2-7	CASSLALPRLAPYEQYF	TGTGCCAGCAGCTTAGCGTTACCGAGACTAGCCCCCTACGAGCAGTACTTC
NA	TRBD2	TRBV5-4	TRBJ2-1	CASSADGLAYNEQFF	TGTGCCAGCAGCGCAGACGGACTAGCCTACAATGAGCAGTTCTTC
many	NA	TRBV7-2	TRBJ1-2	CASSLRLGTSDVDYTF	TGTGCCAGCAGCTTGCGCCTCGGGACATCGGATGTCGACTACACCTTC
NA	NA	TRBV29-1	TRBJ1-4	CSVEENENEKLFF	TGCAGCGTTGAGGAGAACGAAAATGAAAAACTGTTTTTT
few	NA	TRBV12-3/TRBV12-4	TRBJ2-5	CASSSNGGAQETQYF	TGTGCCAGCAGTTCTAACGGCGGGGCCCAAGAGACCCAGTACTTC
NA	NA	TRBV4-3	TRBJ2-5	CASSRTGGWQETQYF	TGCGCCAGCAGCCGGACCGGGGGATGGCAAGAGACCCAGTACTTC
few	TRBD1	TRBV28	TRBJ1-1	CASSLGSGGDRAFF	TGTGCCAGCAGTTTGGGCTCTGGAGGGGACAGGGCGTTCTTT
many	NA	TRBV28	TRBJ2-1	CASSLQRQLWNEQFF	TGTGCCAGCAGTCTTCAGCGGCAATTGTGGAATGAGCAGTTCTTC
few	NA	TRBV6-1	TRBJ2-5	CASRSAGVGETQYF	TGTGCCAGCAGGTCCGCAGGGGTCGGAGAGACCCAGTACTTC
NA	TRBD1	TRBV5-1	TRBJ1-2	CASSEGQGAFGYTF	TGCGCCAGCAGCGAAGGACAGGGGGCCTTTGGCTACACCTTC
few	TRBD1	TRBV20-1	TRBJ1-1	CSALTGGTEAFF	TGCAGTGCACTTACAGGGGGCACTGAAGCTTTCTTT
NA	TRBD2	TRBV14	TRBJ2-1	CASSRTSGRAVGEQFF	TGTGCCAGCAGCCGCACTAGCGGGAGGGCCGTAGGTGAGCAGTTCTTC
few	NA	TRBV10-3	TRBJ1-3	CAISLGSPRSSGNTIYF	TGTGCCATCAGTTTGGGCAGTCCTAGAAGCTCTGGAAACACCATATATTTT
NA	NA	TRBV4-1	TRBJ1-3	CASSQDWGTGNTIYF	TGCGCCAGCAGCCAAGATTGGGGGACTGGAAACACCATATATTTT
NA	NA	TRBV29-1	TRBJ2-7	CSVTGTTRLYEQYF	TGCAGCGTAACCGGGACAACTAGGCTTTACGAGCAGTACTTC
few	NA	TRBV6-2/TRBV6-3	TRBJ2-1	CASSPVFHNEQFF	TGTGCCAGCAGCCCTGTGTTCCACAATGAGCAGTTCTTC